The 23 T cell receptor beta chains below were found in one sample sequenced in a study of blood T cell repertoires in COVID-19. Assay used: immunoSEQ multiplex PCR; TCRdb lists only in-frame clones, some missing. The table lists about 88,000 clones, roughly 91% of them singletons. Material for sequencing was peripheral blood. Every receptor here comes from a young man with COVID-19, enrolled during active disease.

The J gene is TRBJ2-5, the V gene TRBV27, with D perhaps TRBD2 (5 bases). CDR3 length: 16 amino acids. The germline CDR1 and CDR2 sequences are MNHEY and SMNVEV (reference sequence). V lost 10 bases to trimming and J lost 0 bases, with 21 bases between them. The chain's CDR3 is CATDPLTRGNQETQYF. CDR3 nucleotide sequence: TGTGCCACCGATCCTTTAACTCGGGGTAACCAAGAGACCCAGTACTTC.

Details on this clone: The same CDR3 also results from other DNA sequences found in this sample. V gene TRBV6-5 combines with J gene TRBJ1-1; D unclear. This CDR3 contains 14 residues. V lost 2 bases and J lost 3, with 10 bases in between. In germline, CDR1 is MNHEY, CDR2 SVGAGI. The DNA for the CDR3 is TGTGCCAGCAGTTACACGGGTCTGGACACTGAAGCTTTCTTT. Protein: CASSYTGLDTEAFF.

This chain joins TRBV19 and TRBJ1-6; the match to TRBD1 covers 7 bases. The V segment lost 8 bases and the J segment 4 bases; nucleotides outside the gene matches: 2. There are 13 residues in the CDR3. The V gene's germline CDR1 is LNHDA and CDR2 SQIVND (reference sequence). The CDR3 coding sequence is TGTGCCAGTCTGGGACAGTATAATTCACCCCTCCACTTT. It yields the protein CASLGQYNSPLHF.

The V and J genes are TRBV12-3 or TRBV12-4 and TRBJ2-1, with D maybe TRBD1 (6 bases). Trimming cost V 5 bases and J 3 bases, with 8 bases left between them. The CDR3 totals 13 residues. The CDR3 protein is CASSGDNYNEQFF. The CDR3 coding sequence is TGTGCCAGCAGTGGGGACAACTACAATGAGCAGTTCTTC.

The chain uses TRBV15 and TRBJ1-1, with D unclear. Germline V lookup: CDR1 LNHNV, CDR2 YYDKDF (reference sequence). The V gene lost 0 bases and the J gene lost 0 bases, with 11 bases spanning the gap. This CDR3 spans 16 amino acids. CDR3 amino acids: CATSRDLVGLNTEAFF. CDR3 coding DNA: TGTGCCACCAGCAGAGATCTGGTGGGCCTGAACACTGAAGCTTTCTTT.

The CDR3 nucleotides read TGTGCCAGCAGTCCAGGGGTAGACGAGCAGTACTTC. As protein: CASSPGVDEQYF. J is TRBJ2-7 and V is TRBV12-3 or TRBV12-4, with TRBD1 as a possible D gene (6 bases). V gave up 5 bases and J gave up 5 bases, with 10 bases separating them. This CDR3 is built from 12 residues.

The chain carries TRBV20-1 and TRBJ1-4, with 9 bases aligning to TRBD1. Germline loops: CDR1 DFQATT, CDR2 SNEGSKA (reference sequence). The V gene end was trimmed by 3 bases and the J gene end by 1 base; junction bases not matched to a gene: 9. The CDR3 totals 17 residues. DNA of the CDR3: TGCAGTGCTAGTCCACAGGGGGCTCTAGGAACTAATGAAAAACTGTTTTTT. Residues: CSASPQGALGTNEKLFF.

This chain joins TRBV29-1 and TRBJ2-2; 9 nucleotides match TRBD1. V shed 5 bases and J 4 bases; nucleotides not matched to a gene: 2. The germline V gene has CDR1 SQVTM and CDR2 ANQGSEA. This CDR3 is 13 amino acids long. The CDR3 nucleotides read TGCAGCGTTTTACAGGGGGCCACCGGGGAGCTGTTTTTT. It is translated as CSVLQGATGELFF.

V is TRBV5-8 and J is TRBJ2-1, with TRBD1 identical over 10 bases. The junction had 6 bases not matched to a gene; V was cut back by 3 bases and J by 6 bases. The CDR3 totals 15 residues. Germline loops: CDR1 SGHTS, CDR2 YDEGEE. The DNA of the CDR3 is TGTGCCAGCAGCTGGGGGACAGGGGTTTTCAATGAGCAGTTCTTC. Translating it yields CASSWGTGVFNEQFF. Full variable domain (outside the CDR3, taken from reference TRBV5-8 and TRBJ2-1): EAGVTQSPTHLIKTRGQQATLRCSPISGHTSVYWYQQALGLGLQFLLWYDEGEERNRGNFPPRFSGRQFPNYSSELNVNALELEDSALYLCASSWGTGVFNEQFFGPGTRLTVL.

In this sample, this clone turned up once. CDR3 DNA: TGTGCCAGCAGCTTAGAACAGGGGCGAAATCAGCCCCAGCATTTT. Translating it yields CASSLEQGRNQPQHF. This chain connects TRBV7-2 to TRBJ1-5; 7 nucleotides match TRBD1. Trimming removed 1 base from V and 4 bases from J; junction bases left unmatched: 4. Germline V gene sequence: CDR1 SGHTA, CDR2 FQGNSA. This CDR3 has 15 residues. The full variable domain, completed using reference TRBV7-2 and TRBJ1-5, is GAGVSQSPSNKVTEKGKDVELRCDPISGHTALYWYRQSLGQGLEFLIYFQGNSAPDKSGLPSDRFSAERTGGSVSTLTIQRTQQEDSAVYLCASSLEQGRNQPQHFGDGTRLSIL.

The chain joins TRBV11-3 to TRBJ2-1; 7 nucleotides line up with TRBD2. Per germline, CDR1 SGHNT and CDR2 YENEEA. The CDR3 has 13 residues. With V trimmed by 0 bases and J by 10 bases, 3 bases remained unmatched. CDR3 protein: CASSLEREKEQFF. The CDR3 DNA is TGTGCCAGCAGCTTAGAGCGGGAGAAAGAGCAGTTCTTC.

This chain uses TRBV28 with TRBJ2-2; TRBD1 matches at 10 bases. The CDR3 consists of 14 residues. V lost 6 bases and J lost 7; bases outside the gene matches: 5. Germline CDR1 MDHEN, CDR2 SYDVKM. CDR3 sequence: CASRRQGAVGELFF. CDR3 in DNA: TGTGCCAGCAGAAGACAGGGGGCTGTCGGGGAGCTGTTTTTT.

This clone has more than one count but fewer than ten. The J gene is TRBJ1-5, the V gene TRBV19; D is uncertain. V was trimmed by 1 base and J by 5 bases, leaving 3 bases between them. Germline V gene lookup returns CDR1 LNHDA and CDR2 SQIVND (reference sequence). The CDR3 sequence is 12 residues long. The CDR3 is CASSIADQPQHF. The CDR3 DNA is TGTGCCAGTAGTATAGCGGATCAGCCCCAGCATTTT.

The chain employs TRBV4-1 and TRBJ2-3; tentative D call: TRBD2 (9 bases). In germline, CDR1 is MGHRA, CDR2 YSYEKL. The CDR3 is 17 residues long. Between the trimmed V and J ends, which lost 0 bases and 5 bases, there was a span of 18 bases. The CDR3 DNA reads TGCGCCAGCAGCCAAGATGGACAGGGACTAGCCTTAGATACGCAGTATTTT. It translates to CASSQDGQGLALDTQYF.

This rearrangement joins TRBV10-3 to TRBJ1-3; D may be TRBD1 (5 bases). This CDR3 has 15 amino acids. The germline V gene has CDR1 ENHRY and CDR2 SYGVKD. The V gene lost 2 bases and the J gene lost 4 bases, with 12 bases spanning the gap. The CDR3 region is CAISERQGIGNTIYF. The CDR3 DNA reads TGTGCCATCAGTGAGAGGCAGGGAATCGGAAACACCATATATTTT.

The chain joins TRBV24-1 to TRBJ2-1; 7 bases align to TRBD2. The CDR3 spans 18 residues. The V segment lost 2 bases and the J segment 2 bases; nucleotides outside the gene matches: 11. The germline CDR1 and CDR2 sequences are KGHDR and SFDVKD. CDR3 sequence: CATSDSLEGGSPYNEQFF. The CDR3 coding sequence is TGTGCCACCAGTGATTCCCTTGAGGGAGGGAGCCCCTACAATGAGCAGTTCTTC.

The V call is TRBV24-1, the J call TRBJ2-7; 11 bases agree with TRBD2. With 2 bases clipped from V and 4 bases from J, the junction kept 3 bases outside the gene matches. This CDR3 is built from 15 residues. Germline V gene sequence: CDR1 KGHDR, CDR2 SFDVKD. CDR3 region: CATSDSGTSGYEQYF. As DNA, the CDR3 is TGTGCCACCAGTGATTCCGGGACTAGCGGATACGAGCAGTACTTC.

A remark on this clone: One end of the junction varies from germline; a read error may be responsible. The V gene is TRBV18, the J gene TRBJ1-4; weak D call: TRBD1 (6 bases). Germline lookup yields CDR1 KGHSH and CDR2 LQKENI. The CDR3 has 15 residues. The CDR3 DNA is TGTGCCAGCTCACCGACCAGGGGCAGGGTTGAACAACTGTTTTTT. Protein sequence: CASSPTRGRVEQLFF.

The chain uses TRBV30 and TRBJ2-1, with D perhaps matching TRBD1 (7 bases). This CDR3 contains 15 residues. V lost 3 bases and J lost 10, with 22 bases in between. Per the germline V gene, CDR1 is GTSNPN and CDR2 is SVGIG (reference sequence). The CDR3 loop reads CAWREGAVRDIEQFF. The CDR3 nucleotides read TGTGCCTGGAGGGAGGGGGCCGTCAGAGATATCGAGCAGTTCTTC.

The chain carries TRBV4-3 and TRBJ1-2; D unclear. The V gene's germline CDR1 is LGHNA and CDR2 YSLEER. The CDR3 is 15 amino acids. Between the trimmed V and J ends, which lost 3 bases and 4 bases, there was a span of 15 bases. CDR3 sequence (DNA): TGCGCCAGCAGCCACCTAAGGCGGGTCGGCTATGGCTACACCTTC. Translating it yields CASSHLRRVGYGYTF.

The J gene is TRBJ2-2, the V gene TRBV6-5; 10 positions agree with TRBD2. The V gene end was trimmed by 5 bases and the J gene end by 4 bases; junction bases not matched to a gene: 4. CDR1 and CDR2 from the germline V gene are MNHEY and SVGAGI. The CDR3 has 15 amino acids. CDR3 in amino acids: CASSIRTSGTGELFF. CDR3 bases: TGTGCCAGCAGTATCAGGACTAGCGGCACCGGGGAGCTGTTTTTT.

Written as DNA, the CDR3 is TGTGCCAGCAGCCCGGGACTAGCGGGCTACGAGCAGTACTTC. Translating gives CASSPGLAGYEQYF. The V call is TRBV4-2, the J call TRBJ2-7, with 12 bases that match TRBD2. With 4 bases clipped from V and 3 bases from J, the junction kept 1 base outside the gene matches. Germline lookup yields CDR1 LGHNA and CDR2 YNFKEQ. The length of the CDR3 is 14 residues.

The chain joins TRBV7-9 to TRBJ1-4; 10 bases line up with TRBD1. Unmatched junction bases numbered 4, after V lost 2 bases and J lost 7 bases. The CDR3 length is 15 residues. CDR1 SEHNR and CDR2 FQNEAQ come from the germline V gene (reference sequence). This CDR3 is CASSLNRDRGEKLFF. In nucleotides, the CDR3 is TGTGCCAGCAGCTTAAACCGGGACAGGGGTGAAAAACTGTTTTTT.